This T cell receptor (beta chain) was recorded in a study of cytomegalovirus exposure and HLA in healthy donors. Study observations and caveats: Roughly even sequencing depth across donors was the assumption behind the presence/absence analyses. Earlier analysis found most TCR beta V segments productive about 87% or about 30% of the time. Later work found that TCR association rates differed between HLA loci; DRB1 had the most and HLA-C the fewest.

A note on this clone: Its antigen is currently unknown.

PCR primers comprised 60 Vbeta and 13 Jbeta primers. Using immunoSEQ multiplex PCR, the repertoire was profiled, and TCRdb retains in-frame clones only, with some absent. The sample has under 200,000 clones, roughly 85% seen once. V shed 0 bases and J 3 bases; nucleotides not matched to a gene: 5. The CDR3 runs 15 residues. The germline gives CDR1 GTSNPN, CDR2 SVGIG (reference sequence). The receptor was derived from a woman in her forties or fifties in good health and CMV-seronegative. The chain employs TRBV30 and TRBJ1-1; 9 bases match TRBD1. Material: PBMCs. For the CDR3, the DNA is TGTGCCTGGAGTGTACTCGACAGGGGGTACACTGAAGCTTTCTTT. Translating gives CAWSVLDRGYTEAFF. Variable domain in full (rest from reference TRBV30 and TRBJ1-1): SQTIHQWPATLVQPVGSPLSLECTVEGTSNPNLYWYRQAAGRGLQLLFYSVGIGQISSEVPQNLSASRPQDRQFILSSKKLLLSDSGFYLCAWSVLDRGYTEAFFGQGTRLTVV.